At least ten counts were recorded for the clone carrying this T cell receptor beta chain. Its antigen remains unidentified. This CDR3 has 16 residues. Germline CDR1 is SGHRS and CDR2 is YFSETQ. Trimming shortened V by 2 bases and J by 1 base, and 10 bases separated the two germline ends. TCRdb reprocessed the 5' RACE reads via MiXCR and lists one record per CDR3 protein. The sample holds tens of thousands of distinct CDR3 sequences; around 21% are singletons and the top ten take approximately 1.4%. The source of the sample is a study of T-cell memory formation after mild COVID-19. Regarding the study as a whole: Contracting CD4+ clones were located mainly in CM and EM, and CD8+ clones in EMRA. Some clones that responded were present in memory (sampled pre-infection), which suggests cross-reactive memory joined. From day 15 to 85, contracting clones were balanced between CD4 and CD8, whereas later expanders leaned toward CD4+.

The receptor comes from an adult who had mild COVID-19 (a few samples of this study predate the infection). Cell type and time point are not known. What was sequenced was PBMCs or a T cell subset sorted from them (not recorded which). The chain joins TRBV5-1 to TRBJ2-6, with unresolved D. CDR3 bases: TGCGCCAGCAGCTTTCCCCCTGTATCTGGGGCCAACGTCCTGACTTTC. This translates into CASSFPPVSGANVLTF.